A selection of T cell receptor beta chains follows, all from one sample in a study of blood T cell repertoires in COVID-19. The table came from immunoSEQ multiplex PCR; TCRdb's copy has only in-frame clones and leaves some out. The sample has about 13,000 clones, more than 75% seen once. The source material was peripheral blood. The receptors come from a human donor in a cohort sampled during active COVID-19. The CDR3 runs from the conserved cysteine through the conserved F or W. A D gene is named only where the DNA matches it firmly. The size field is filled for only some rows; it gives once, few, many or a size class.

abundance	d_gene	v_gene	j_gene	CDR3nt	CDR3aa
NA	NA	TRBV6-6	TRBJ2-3	TGTGCCAGCAGCCCCACCAGACTAGTCCGAACAGATACGCAGTATTTT	CASSPTRLVRTDTQYF
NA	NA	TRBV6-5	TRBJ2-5	TGTGCCAGCCGTCGCGGAGGCGGGGAGACCCAGTACTTC	CASRRGGGETQYF
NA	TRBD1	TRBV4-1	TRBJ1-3	TGCGCCAGCAGCCAAGAAGGGGGACAGGGGCGTGGCACCGGAAACACCATATATTTT	CASSQEGGQGRGTGNTIYF
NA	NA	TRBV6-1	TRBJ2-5	TGTGCCAGCAGTGACCTGGACAAATGGGAGACCCAGTACTTC	CASSDLDKWETQYF
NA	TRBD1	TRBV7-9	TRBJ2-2	TGTGCCAGCAGCGTAAGAAGGGGACAGGGTGTAAGGGCCGGGGAGCTGTTTTTT	CASSVRRGQGVRAGELFF
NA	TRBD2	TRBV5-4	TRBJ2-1	TGTGCCAGCAGCTTTGAATTTCGGGAGGGGAATGAGCAGTTCTTC	CASSFEFREGNEQFF
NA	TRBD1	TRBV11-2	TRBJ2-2	TGTGCCAGCAGCGCGGACAGGGGCGGGGAGCTGTTTTTT	CASSADRGGELFF
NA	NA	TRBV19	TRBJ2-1	TGTGCCAGTAGTATAGGAGGTGGCTCCTACAATGAGCAGTTCTTC	CASSIGGGSYNEQFF
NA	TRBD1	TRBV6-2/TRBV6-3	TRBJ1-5	TGTGCCAGCAGCCGGGACAGGGGGTCTCATAGCAATCAGCCCCAGCATTTT	CASSRDRGSHSNQPQHF
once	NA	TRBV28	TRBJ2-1	TGTGCCAGCAGTTCCGGAGGTTACAATGAGCAGTTCTTC	CASSSGGYNEQFF
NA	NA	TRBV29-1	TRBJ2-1	TGCAGCGCCGAGGGGGGGACCCTATCTTACAATGAGCAGTTCTTC	CSAEGGTLSYNEQFF
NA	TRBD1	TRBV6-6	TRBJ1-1	TGTGCCAGCAGTTCCGGGGACAGGTTAACTGAAGCTTTCTTT	CASSSGDRLTEAFF
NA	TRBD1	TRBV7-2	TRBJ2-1	TGTGCCAGCAGCTTAGTCCAGGGGGCCTACAATGAGCAGTTCTTC	CASSLVQGAYNEQFF
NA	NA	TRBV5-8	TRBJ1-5	TGTGCCAGCAGCTTGGTAGGCGAGGGCGGTCAGCCCCAGCATTTT	CASSLVGEGGQPQHF
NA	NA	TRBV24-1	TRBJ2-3	TGTGCCACCAGTGATTTGTCTGGGAGTGGTTCAGATACGCAGTATTTT	CATSDLSGSGSDTQYF
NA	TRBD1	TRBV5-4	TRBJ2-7	TGTGCCAGCAGCTTGGCCTTGGGACAGGGGTCCTACGAGCAGTACTTC	CASSLALGQGSYEQYF
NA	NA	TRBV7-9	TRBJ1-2	TGTGCCAGCAGCTTAGGACAGGACCTTAACTATGGCTACACCTTC	CASSLGQDLNYGYTF
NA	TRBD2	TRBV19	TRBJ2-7	TGTGCCAGTAGTATAGATCCGGGAGGGGCGCACTACGAGCAGTACTTC	CASSIDPGGAHYEQYF
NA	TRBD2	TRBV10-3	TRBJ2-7	TGTGCCATCAGTGAGGGACTAGCGGGAGTTAACGTCAACGAGCAGTACTTC	CAISEGLAGVNVNEQYF
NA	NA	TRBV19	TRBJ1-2	TGTGCCAGTACCCCTTATACCCCGGGACACCATGGCTACACCTTC	CASTPYTPGHHGYTF
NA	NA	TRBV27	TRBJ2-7	TGTGCCAGCAGTTTAAGAGGGACCTACGAGCAGTACTTC	CASSLRGTYEQYF
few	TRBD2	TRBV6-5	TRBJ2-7	TGTGCCAGCCATAGCCTTAAGCGGGAGGAGTACTTC	CASHSLKREEYF
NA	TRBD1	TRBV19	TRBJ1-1	TGTGCCAGTAAGGGGGCCGGGAACACTGAAGCTTTCTTT	CASKGAGNTEAFF
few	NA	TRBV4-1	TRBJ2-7	TGCGCCAGCAGCCAAGTCTCCCGGGTAGGCGGCGAGCAGTACTTC	CASSQVSRVGGEQYF
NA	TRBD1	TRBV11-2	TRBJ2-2	TGTGCCAGCAGCTCAGAACGGACAGGGTTGGGCGGGGAGCTGTTTTTT	CASSSERTGLGGELFF
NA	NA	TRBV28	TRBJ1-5	TGTGCCAGCATTTGGGGCGCCCCATCTAGCAATCAGCCCCAGCATTTT	CASIWGAPSSNQPQHF
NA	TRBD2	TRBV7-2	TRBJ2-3	TGTGCCAGCAGCTGGGGAGCGGGGGGGCCGGTAGATACGCAGTATTTT	CASSWGAGGPVDTQYF
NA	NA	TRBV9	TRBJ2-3	TGTGCCAGCAGCCCAGAACAGGCGTCTCCCACAGATACGCAGTATTTT	CASSPEQASPTDTQYF
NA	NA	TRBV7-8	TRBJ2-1	TGTGCCAGCAGCTTAGGGAGTCTGGGCAATGAGCAGTTCTTC	CASSLGSLGNEQFF
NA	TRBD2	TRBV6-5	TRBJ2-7	TGTGCCAGCAGTACCGGGACTAGCTTCGGAGAGCAGTACTTC	CASSTGTSFGEQYF
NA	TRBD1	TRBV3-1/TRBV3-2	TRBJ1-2	TGTGCCAGCAGTCCGGACAGGGCTCGTGGCTACACCTTC	CASSPDRARGYTF
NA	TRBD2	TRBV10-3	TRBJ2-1	TGTGCCATCAGTGCGGAGACTAGCGGGTACAATGAGCAGTTCTTC	CAISAETSGYNEQFF
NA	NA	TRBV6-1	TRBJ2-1	TGTGCCAGCAGTGAACTGCCGCCGGGGACCTACAATGAGCAGTTCTTC	CASSELPPGTYNEQFF
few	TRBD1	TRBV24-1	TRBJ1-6	TGTGCCACCAGTGACAAGGGACAGCGGTATCTCCTCCACTTT	CATSDKGQRYLLHF
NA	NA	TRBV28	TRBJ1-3	TGTGCCAGCCGTCTCGGGGGACGTGGAAACACCATATATTTT	CASRLGGRGNTIYF
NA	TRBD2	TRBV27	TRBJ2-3	TGTGCCAGCAGTTTAGCCGGACGGCGGGAGCTCACAGATACGCAGTATTTT	CASSLAGRRELTDTQYF
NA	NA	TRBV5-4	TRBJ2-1	TGTGCCAGCAGCTTGATTCGAGCGGGCCTCTACAATGAGCAGTTCTTC	CASSLIRAGLYNEQFF
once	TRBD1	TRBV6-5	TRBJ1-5	TGTGCCAGCAGTCTAGGACAGGGTGGCAATCAGCCCCAGCATTTT	CASSLGQGGNQPQHF
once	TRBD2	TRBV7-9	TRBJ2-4	TGTGCCAGCAGCTTAGGCCTAGCGGGAGTCGGTGGAAACATTCAGTACTTC	CASSLGLAGVGGNIQYF
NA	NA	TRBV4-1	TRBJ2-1	TGCGCCAGCAGCCCAATACCCCCTCCCAGCTCCTACAATGAGCAGTTCTTC	CASSPIPPPSSYNEQFF
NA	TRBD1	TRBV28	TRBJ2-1	TGTGCCAGCAGTGGGGACAGGGGGCGAGGACTTTCCAGCTCCTACAATGAGCAGTTCTTC	CASSGDRGRGLSSSYNEQFF
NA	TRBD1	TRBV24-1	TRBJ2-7	TGTGCCACCAGTGACCCAAGACAGGGGGCCTACGAGCAGTACTTC	CATSDPRQGAYEQYF
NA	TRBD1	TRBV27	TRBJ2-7	TGTGCCAGCAGTCAACCGGGACAGCCCTACGAGCAGTACTTC	CASSQPGQPYEQYF
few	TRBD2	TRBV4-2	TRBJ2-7	TGTGCCAGCAGCCAAGAATGGCGGGAGAATTTCCCCGAGCAGTACTTC	CASSQEWRENFPEQYF
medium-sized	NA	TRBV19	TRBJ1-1	TGTGCCAGTAGTATTGGCAGGGGTTACACTGAAGCTTTCTTT	CASSIGRGYTEAFF
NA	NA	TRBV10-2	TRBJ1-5	TGCGCCAGCAGTGAGTCAAGGGGTTGGAGTCAGCCCCAGCATTTT	CASSESRGWSQPQHF